A selection of T cell receptor beta chains follows, all from one sample in a study of blood T cell repertoires in COVID-19. TCRdb's table, derived via immunoSEQ multiplex PCR, lists solely in-frame clones and lacks some. Of fewer than 300,000 clones listed, approximately 83% are singletons. The sample consisted of peripheral blood. The source is a woman between 45 and 65 years old who had recovered from COVID-19. Each CDR3 is given with its conserved first and last residue. The D gene is left open where the match is weak. For some rows the clone size is stated as once, few or many, or as a class when expanded; others skip it.

v_call	clone_size	j_call	d_call	cdr3_nt	cdr3_aa
TRBV5-1	few	TRBJ1-1	.	TGCGCCAGCAGCTTGGGGCAGGGTGGAACTGAAGCTTTCTTT	CASSLGQGGTEAFF
TRBV11-2	few	TRBJ2-7	.	TGTGCCAGCAGTCACTACGAGCAGTACTTC	CASSHYEQYF
TRBV7-2	.	TRBJ2-3	TRBD2	TGTGCCAGCAGCTTGGGTGGCGGGAGCCCAGATACGCAGTATTTT	CASSLGGGSPDTQYF
TRBV28	.	TRBJ1-5	.	TGTGCCAGCACCAGCCACCCGGGGAGCAATCAGCCCCAGCATTTT	CASTSHPGSNQPQHF
TRBV5-1	.	TRBJ2-5	.	TGCGCCAGCAGCCCCGGCCAAGAGACCCAGTACTTC	CASSPGQETQYF
TRBV27	once	TRBJ2-2	TRBD1	TGTGCCAGCAGTACCCGGACAGGGAGCACCGGGGAGCTGTTTTTT	CASSTRTGSTGELFF
TRBV25-1	.	TRBJ2-7	TRBD1	TGTGCCAGCAGACCTACAGGGGAACACGGCGAGCAGTACTTC	CASRPTGEHGEQYF
TRBV4-1	.	TRBJ1-5	.	TGCGCCAGCAGCCAGCAACCAGCAGGCAGCAATCAGCCCCAGCATTTT	CASSQQPAGSNQPQHF
TRBV14	.	TRBJ2-5	.	TGTGCCAGCAGCCAAGATAGAGCAGGGCGGGGAGAGACCCAGTACTTC	CASSQDRAGRGETQYF
TRBV29-1	.	TRBJ2-3	.	TGCACCTCGTCCGGGTCAGCGGGCACAGATACGCAGTATTTT	CTSSGSAGTDTQYF
TRBV27	.	TRBJ1-3	TRBD1	TGTGCCAGCAGTTCACGATACAGACCGGGACAGGGAGGAAACACCATATATTTT	CASSSRYRPGQGGNTIYF
TRBV28	.	TRBJ1-5	TRBD1	TGTGCCAGCAGTTTCAGGACAGGGTCGAGCAATCAGCCCCAGCATTTT	CASSFRTGSSNQPQHF
TRBV4-3	.	TRBJ2-7	TRBD2	TGCGCCAGCAGCCAGGCCGGGACTAGCGGGAGCCTCTACGAGCAGTACTTC	CASSQAGTSGSLYEQYF
TRBV24-1	few	TRBJ2-5	TRBD2	TGTGCCACCAGTGATTTGGGGACTAGCGGGAAGGAGACCCAGTACTTC	CATSDLGTSGKETQYF
TRBV6-5	.	TRBJ2-7	.	TGTGCCAGCAGTCAAAGCGGTGGCTACGAGCAGTACTTC	CASSQSGGYEQYF
TRBV5-1	.	TRBJ2-3	.	TGCGCCAGCAGCTCTACATACGGGACAGATACGCAGTATTTT	CASSSTYGTDTQYF
TRBV2	.	TRBJ1-2	.	TGTGCCAGCACTGTCAGGGCATATGGCTACACCTTC	CASTVRAYGYTF
TRBV27	few	TRBJ2-3	.	TGTGCCAGCAGACTAGCTAGCACAGATACGCAGTATTTT	CASRLASTDTQYF